The 11 T cell receptor beta chains listed next were all sequenced from one sample in a study of T cells in Graves' hyperthyroidism and ophthalmopathy. TCR beta CDR3 regions were amplified from RNA transcripts. The HTBI primer set served for first-round RT-PCR of the TCR CDR3. Via MiXCR, TCRdb re-called the multiplex PCR reads, giving one row per CDR3 protein. The data show approximately 250,000 distinct CDR3 sequences, with over 20% seen just once and roughly 35% held by the top ten. The sample consisted of blood. Every receptor here comes from a woman aged 35 to 49 with Graves' ophthalmopathy.

This clonotype was observed at least ten times. The chain joins TRBV11-2 to TRBJ2-7, with D tentatively TRBD2 (6 bases). Trimming removed 1 base at V and 1 base at J, with 11 bases between. Germline CDR1 SGHAT, CDR2 FQNNGV. The CDR3 length is 15 residues. Here the CDR3 reads CASSLGLVPSYEQYF. As DNA, the CDR3 is TGTGCCAGCAGCTTAGGACTAGTTCCATCCTACGAGCAGTACTTC.

At least ten counts were recorded for this clonotype. This chain connects TRBV19 to TRBJ1-3; D call uncertain. CDR3 length equals 16 residues. V gave up 11 bases and J gave up 4 bases, with 24 bases separating them. Germline CDR1 reads LNHDA; CDR2 reads SQIVND (reference sequence). The CDR3 nucleotides are TGTGCCTCCATGGAGTGGTTTTCAAGGGCCGGAAACACCATATATTTT. Its protein is CASMEWFSRAGNTIYF.

This clonotype was seen many times. This chain links TRBV6-4 with TRBJ2-7, with D tentatively TRBD1 or TRBD2 (7 bases each). Germline V gene data show CDR1 as MRHNA and CDR2 as SNTAGT. The CDR3 is 15 residues long. The V gene lost 3 bases and the J gene lost 3 bases, with 15 bases spanning the gap. DNA of the CDR3: TGTGCCAGCAGTGATCGACAGGGAGGGGACTACGAGCAGTACTTC. Its translation: CASSDRQGGDYEQYF.

There are many counts of this clonotype. CDR3 coding DNA: TGTGCCAGCAGTTCTGTGGTAGCGGGAGGCGAGACCCAGTACTTC. Translation: CASSSVVAGGETQYF. J is TRBJ2-5 and V is TRBV28; 10 nucleotides match TRBD2. V was pared by 4 bases and J by 5 bases, with 7 bases of the junction left unmatched. Germline V gene sequence: CDR1 MDHEN, CDR2 SYDVKM. This CDR3 is built from 15 residues. The whole variable domain, filled in from reference TRBV28 and TRBJ2-5, reads DVKVTQSSRYLVKRTGEKVFLECVQDMDHENMFWYRQDPGLGLRLIYFSYDVKMKEKGDIPEGYSVSREKKERFSLILESASTNQTSMYLCASSSVVAGGETQYFGPGTRLLVL.

This clonotype was recorded many times. This rearrangement joins TRBV20-1 to TRBJ1-1; no firm D call. This CDR3 spans 14 amino acids. Trimming removed 3 bases at V and 1 base at J, with 12 bases between. Germline CDR1 reads DFQATT; CDR2 reads SNEGSKA (reference sequence). CDR3 amino acids: CSARIGRPNTEAFF. The CDR3, as DNA: TGCAGTGCTAGGATAGGAAGGCCGAACACTGAAGCTTTCTTT.

Concerning this clonotype: One end of the junction does not line up with germline, which may come from a read error. This chain links TRBV11-2 with TRBJ2-5, with D unresolved. The germline CDR1 and CDR2 sequences are SGHAT and FQNNGV. The CDR3 is made up of 14 amino acids. The CDR3 sequence is CASRLAVVVETQYF. The CDR3 region has the DNA TGTGCCAGCAGATTAGCCGTAGTAGTGGAGACCCAGTACTTC.

This clonotype was seen repeatedly, ten times or more. The genes are TRBV28 and TRBJ1-5; D is unclear. Germline V CDR1 and CDR2: MDHEN, SYDVKM. Trimming removed 5 bases from V and 2 bases from J, with 16 bases in between. This CDR3 is 16 amino acids long. The chain's CDR3 is CASSLGPFSGNQPQHF. CDR3 nucleotide sequence: TGTGCCAGCAGTCTAGGCCCCTTTTCGGGCAATCAGCCCCAGCATTTT.

This clonotype was seen ten or more times. This could be a read error, since a much larger clone is one nucleotide away. A read error is likely, as this CDR3 ends without the conserved phenylalanine or tryptophan. This chain connects TRBV24-1 to TRBJ1-1; maybe TRBD1 (5 bases). V was shortened by 4 bases and J by 6 bases, with 11 bases between the two germline ends. Germline loops: CDR1 KGHDR, CDR2 SFDVKD. This CDR3 spans 13 amino acids. CDR3 in DNA: TGTGCCACCAGTGAAGTGGGGGGGGCTGAAGCTTTCCTT. Translating gives CATSEVGGAEAFL.

This clonotype was seen ten or more times. V and J are TRBV19 and TRBJ1-2; TRBD1 agrees at 11 bases. This CDR3 contains 14 residues. Germline V CDR1 and CDR2: LNHDA, SQIVND (reference sequence). Trimming cost V 4 bases and J 2 bases; bases outside gene matches: 0. The CDR3 sequence is CASSRDRGNYGYTF. The CDR3 DNA reads TGTGCCAGTAGTAGGGACAGGGGGAACTATGGCTACACCTTC.

This clonotype has a count of ten or more. The rearrangement links TRBV29-1 to TRBJ1-5, with unresolved D. The CDR3 sequence is 14 residues long. From germline, CDR1 is SQVTM and CDR2 ANQGSEA. The V gene lost 4 bases and the J gene lost 0 bases, with 10 bases spanning the gap. CDR3 coding DNA: TGCAGCGTTGTGTACAGCGATAGCAATCAGCCCCAGCATTTT. This codes for CSVVYSDSNQPQHF.

The V and J genes are TRBV19 and TRBJ2-6; 12 nucleotides agree with TRBD1. The junction had 5 bases not matched to a gene; V was cut back by 8 bases and J by 0 bases. The germline CDR1 and CDR2 sequences are LNHDA and SQIVND (reference sequence). The CDR3 sequence is 17 residues long. CDR3 coding DNA: TGTGCCAGTCGGGACAGGGGGCTAAACTCTGGGGCCAACGTCCTGACTTTC. The encoded protein is CASRDRGLNSGANVLTF.